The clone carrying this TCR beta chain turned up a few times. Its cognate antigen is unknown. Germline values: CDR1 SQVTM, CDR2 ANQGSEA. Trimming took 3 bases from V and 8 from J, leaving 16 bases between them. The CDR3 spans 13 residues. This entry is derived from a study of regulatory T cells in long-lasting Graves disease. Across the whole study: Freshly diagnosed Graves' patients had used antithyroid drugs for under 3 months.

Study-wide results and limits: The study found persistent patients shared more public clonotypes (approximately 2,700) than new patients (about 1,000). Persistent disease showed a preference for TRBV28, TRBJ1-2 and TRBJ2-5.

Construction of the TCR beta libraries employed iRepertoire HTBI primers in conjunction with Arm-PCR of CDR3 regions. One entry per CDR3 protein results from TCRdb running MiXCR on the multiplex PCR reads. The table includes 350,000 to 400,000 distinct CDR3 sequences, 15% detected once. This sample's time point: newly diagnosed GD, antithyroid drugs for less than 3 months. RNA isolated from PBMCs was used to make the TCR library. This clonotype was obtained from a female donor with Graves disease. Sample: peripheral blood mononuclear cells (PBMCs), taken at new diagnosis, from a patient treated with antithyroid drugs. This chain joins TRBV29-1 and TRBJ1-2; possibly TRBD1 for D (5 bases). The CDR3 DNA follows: TGCAGCGTTGAGGGGGGAGAGGTCCGAGGCTACACCTTC. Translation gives CSVEGGEVRGYTF.